Following are 25 T cell receptor beta chains from one sample sequenced in a study of blood T cell repertoires in COVID-19. Here immunoSEQ multiplex PCR was the method, and the copy in TCRdb shows in-frame clones only, minus some. The table lists 180,000 or so clones, approximately 80% of them singletons. What was sequenced was peripheral blood. The origin of the receptors is a human donor with acute or convalescent COVID-19. The donor label of this sample is uncertain.

This CDR3 reads CASRGQTLYGYTF. In DNA, the CDR3 is TGTGCCAGTAGGGGACAGACCCTCTATGGCTACACCTTC. The J gene is TRBJ1-2, the V gene TRBV19; 7 bases match TRBD1. From germline, CDR1 is LNHDA and CDR2 SQIVND (reference sequence). This CDR3 region has 13 residues. The trim removed 6 bases at V and 4 bases at J, leaving 5 bases unmatched.

This clone has just a few counts. The rearrangement links TRBV3-1 (or the pseudogene TRBV3-2) to TRBJ2-7, with D possibly TRBD2 on 5 matching bases. Germline V gene lookup returns CDR1 LGHDT and CDR2 YNNKEL (reference sequence). Trimming pared 4 bases from V and 6 bases from J, leaving 13 bases between. This CDR3 region has 13 residues. As DNA, the CDR3 is TGTGCCAGCAGCCCCCCTAGCCAGATCGAGCAGTACTTC. It specifies CASSPPSQIEQYF.

V and J are TRBV14 and TRBJ2-5; the match to TRBD2 covers 13 bases. Per germline, CDR1 SGHDN and CDR2 FVKESK. The CDR3 is 16 residues long. Trimming removed 1 base from V and 5 bases from J; junction bases left unmatched: 4. The CDR3 bases are TGTGCCAGCAGCCAAGGGACTAGCGGGAGCTCGGAGACCCAGTACTTC. It is translated as CASSQGTSGSSETQYF.

The chain has TRBV7-6 and TRBJ1-3, with a tentative D call TRBD1 (6 bases). Between the trimmed V and J ends, which lost 4 bases and 4 bases, there was a span of 14 bases. This CDR3 comprises 15 residues. The germline CDR1 and CDR2 sequences are SGHVS and FNYEAQ. CDR3 coding DNA: TGTGCCAGCAGCTCCGGACAGCCGGGGGGAAACACCATATATTTT. Translated: CASSSGQPGGNTIYF.

This clone has a handful of counts. The V call is TRBV19, the J call TRBJ2-1, with 8 bases fitting TRBD1. The V segment lost 6 bases and the J segment 7 bases; nucleotides outside the gene matches: 11. The CDR3 extends over 15 amino acids. Germline V gene lookup returns CDR1 LNHDA and CDR2 SQIVND (reference sequence). CDR3 sequence: CASSTPGGPENEQFF. Here the CDR3 DNA reads TGTGCCAGTAGCACCCCAGGGGGCCCGGAAAATGAGCAGTTCTTC.

The V call is TRBV24-1, the J call TRBJ2-5, with 8 bases matching TRBD2. Germline loops: CDR1 KGHDR, CDR2 SFDVKD. The CDR3 extends over 15 amino acids. With 4 bases clipped from V and 5 bases from J, the junction kept 8 bases outside the gene matches. CDR3 DNA: TGTGCCACCAGTGAGACGGGAGGGCCTCGTGAGACCCAGTACTTC. It yields the protein CATSETGGPRETQYF.

With regard to this clone: Other nucleotide sequences in the sample specify the same CDR3. The chain couples TRBV13 to TRBJ2-7, with 7 nucleotides matching TRBD2. The trim removed 6 bases at V and 3 bases at J, leaving 8 bases unmatched. CDR1 PRHDT and CDR2 FYEKMQ come from the germline V gene (reference sequence). The CDR3 is 14 amino acids. The CDR3 region is CASSRLAGVYEQYF. As DNA, the CDR3 is TGTGCCAGCAGTCGACTGGCGGGAGTCTACGAGCAGTACTTC.

The V and J genes are TRBV27 and TRBJ1-6, with D maybe TRBD1 (6 bases). Trimming cost V 5 bases and J 5 bases, with 13 bases left between them. From germline, CDR1 is MNHEY and CDR2 SMNVEV (reference sequence). The CDR3 is 15 amino acids. The CDR3 nucleotides are TGTGCCAGCAGTCCCAGACAGGTTAATAATTCACCCCTCCACTTT. It specifies CASSPRQVNNSPLHF.

V is TRBV30 and J is TRBJ1-4; no definite D call. Germline V lookup: CDR1 GTSNPN, CDR2 SVGIG (reference sequence). The CDR3 consists of 15 residues. V was cut by 3 bases and J by 3 bases, with 14 bases left in between. This CDR3 reads CAWSPPSVPNEKLFF. DNA for the CDR3: TGTGCCTGGAGCCCCCCCAGCGTCCCTAATGAAAAACTGTTTTTT.

This rearrangement joins TRBV29-1 to TRBJ2-7; D possibly corresponds to TRBD1 (7 bases). The CDR3 length is 13 residues. V lost 4 bases to trimming and J lost 6 bases, with 16 bases between them. CDR1 is SQVTM and CDR2 is ANQGSEA in the germline V gene. As DNA, the CDR3 is TGCAGCGTTGTCCAGGGGGGCCCCCGCGAGCAGTACTTC. It codes for CSVVQGGPREQYF.

This sequence joins TRBV29-1 and TRBJ2-5; 8 bases line up with TRBD1. Germline-derived CDR1 and CDR2 are SQVTM and ANQGSEA. J lost 4 bases, V lost 5 bases, and 9 bases had no gene match. CDR3 length equals 14 residues. The CDR3 bases are TGCAGCGTTCCGGGACAGGCGTTGGGAGAGACCCAGTACTTC. Translated: CSVPGQALGETQYF.

This chain links TRBV9 with TRBJ2-7, with 8 bases lining up with TRBD2. The CDR3 has 15 amino acids. The V gene end was trimmed by 2 bases and the J gene end by 3 bases; junction bases not matched to a gene: 7. The germline CDR1 and CDR2 sequences are SGDLS and YYNGEE. CDR3 bases: TGTGCCAGCAGCGTGTCCCCCAGCGGGGGCTACGAGCAGTACTTC. Translation gives CASSVSPSGGYEQYF.

The genes are TRBV2 and TRBJ1-5, with 10 bases that match TRBD1. The length of the CDR3 is 14 residues. The junction had 6 bases not matched to a gene; V was cut back by 6 bases and J by 7 bases. Germline lookup yields CDR1 SNHLY and CDR2 FYNNEI. The CDR3 spells CASSGQGGPQPQHF. The CDR3 nucleotides are TGTGCCAGCAGCGGACAGGGGGGCCCACAGCCCCAGCATTTT.

The chain recombines TRBV9 with TRBJ2-2; 7 bases map to TRBD2. V dropped 4 bases and J dropped 6; count of bases not matched to a gene: 18. CDR3 size: 18 residues. Germline V gene lookup returns CDR1 SGDLS and CDR2 YYNGEE. The CDR3 DNA reads as TGTGCCAGCAGCATTGGACTAGTCTCTTATGAACGGGCCGGGGAGCTGTTTTTT. As protein: CASSIGLVSYERAGELFF.

The V gene is TRBV6-4, the J gene TRBJ1-6; D perhaps matches TRBD1 (5 bases). This CDR3 comprises 13 residues. The germline V gene has CDR1 MRHNA and CDR2 SNTAGT. Trimming stripped 9 bases from V and 4 bases from J, with 10 bases between. The chain's CDR3 is CASSTEYNSPLHF. The CDR3 DNA follows: TGTGCCAGTTCGACAGAATATAATTCACCCCTCCACTTT.

This chain uses TRBV5-1 with TRBJ2-2; 9 nucleotides line up with TRBD1. V gave up 2 bases and J gave up 7 bases; unmatched junction bases: 3. Germline values: CDR1 SGHRS, CDR2 YFSETQ. The CDR3 loop spans 14 amino acids. The chain's CDR3 is CASSFGTGNGELFF. The CDR3 bases are TGCGCCAGCAGCTTCGGGACAGGGAACGGGGAGCTGTTTTTT.

The chain links TRBV18 to TRBJ2-1; no clear D. The V end was cut by 2 bases, the J end by 0 bases, with 5 bases between. CDR3 length: 14 amino acids. Germline lookup yields CDR1 KGHSH and CDR2 LQKENI. CDR3 DNA: TGTGCCAGCTCACCAGGCAGCTCCTACAATGAGCAGTTCTTC. Its protein is CASSPGSSYNEQFF.

The genes are TRBV10-1 and TRBJ1-1, with a tentative D call TRBD1 (5 bases). This CDR3 region has 12 residues. V shed 1 base and J shed 7 bases, with 7 bases lying between them. Looked up from germline, CDR1 is WNHNN and CDR2 is SYGVQD (reference sequence). In DNA form, the CDR3 reads TGCGCCAGCAGTGAGTGGGGCATTGAAGCTTTCTTT. Translation: CASSEWGIEAFF.

The V and J genes are TRBV21-1 and TRBJ2-2; TRBD2, the table's D call, lacks a check against the DNA. TRBV21-1 is assigned pseudogene status. The CDR3 extends over 23 amino acids. The CDR3 DNA sequence: TGTGCCAGCAGCCCTGTCACAGGGGGAATAGGACTAGCGGGAGAAAAGGACACCGGGGAGCTGTTTTTT. Its protein is CASSPVTGGIGLAGEKDTGELFF.

The chain recombines TRBV6-5 with TRBJ2-2; TRBD2 is a possible D gene (5 bases). Germline V gene sequence: CDR1 MNHEY, CDR2 SVGAGI. The CDR3 sequence is 13 residues long. V was cut by 2 bases and J by 9 bases, with 10 bases left in between. CDR3 DNA: TGTGCCAGCAGTTACCGGGGTCAGCGGGAGCTGTTTTTT. This encodes CASSYRGQRELFF.

The V gene is TRBV6-8, the J gene TRBJ2-5; 11 nucleotides line up with TRBD2. The CDR3 is made up of 15 amino acids. V dropped 7 bases and J dropped 8; count of bases not matched to a gene: 12. The germline gives CDR1 MNHGY, CDR2 SAAAGT. CDR3 amino acids: CASTPWALAGATQYF. CDR3 DNA: TGTGCCAGCACCCCCTGGGCACTAGCGGGGGCTACCCAGTACTTC.

This clone occurred a few times. The rearrangement links TRBV7-9 to TRBJ2-7; TRBD2 matches 14 bases. There are 15 residues in the CDR3. Trimming took 4 bases from V and 5 from J; bases not matched to a gene: 4. Looked up from germline, CDR1 is SEHNR and CDR2 is FQNEAQ (reference sequence). The CDR3 coding sequence is TGTGCCAGCAGCTCGGGACTAGCGGGAGACCACGAGCAGTACTTC. Amino acid sequence: CASSSGLAGDHEQYF.

The J gene is TRBJ2-4, the V gene TRBV12-5; D perhaps matches TRBD1 (5 bases). CDR3 length: 17 residues. Looked up from germline, CDR1 is LGHNT and CDR2 is FRNRAP. V shed 5 bases and J shed 0 bases, with 17 bases lying between them. The CDR3 protein is CASGPPQMGRAKNIQYF. The CDR3 coding sequence is TGTGCTAGTGGTCCTCCCCAGATGGGGCGAGCCAAAAACATTCAGTACTTC.

V is TRBV7-3 and J is TRBJ2-1; tentative D call: TRBD2 (6 bases). V was clipped by 0 bases and J by 10 bases, with 10 bases between them. The CDR3 has 13 residues. The germline gives CDR1 SGHTA, CDR2 FQGTGA. DNA of the CDR3: TGTGCCAGCAGCTTAACTGTGGGAGGCGAGCAGTTCTTC. This translates into CASSLTVGGEQFF.

The J gene is TRBJ2-7, the V gene TRBV3-1 (or the pseudogene TRBV3-2), with D possibly matching TRBD2 (5 bases). The CDR3 has 14 residues. Trimming stripped 5 bases from V and 2 bases from J, with 13 bases between. CDR1 and CDR2 (germline): LGHDT, YNNKEL (reference sequence). This CDR3 reads CASSSRESPYEQYF. For the CDR3, the DNA is TGTGCCAGCAGCTCTAGGGAGTCACCCTACGAGCAGTACTTC.